The 4 T cell receptor beta chains below were found in one sample sequenced in a study of blood T cells in healthy people across ages. A J-beta primer mix and a sample-barcoded 5' primer were used in a second PCR of roughly 6 to 11 cycles. In TCRdb, the 5' RACE reads were re-called with MiXCR into one record per CDR3 protein. Here the sample spans roughly 500,000 distinct CDR3 sequences, 24% being singletons. The sample also formed part of further work on T cells of mothers and their children.

Sequenced input: blood. These receptors all come from a boy aged 5-17 years in good health.

The rearrangement joins TRBV7-2 to TRBJ2-3; no clear D. Trimming took off 3 bases at V and 6 bases at J, with 7 bases between the two ends. From germline, CDR1 is SGHTA and CDR2 FQGNSA. The CDR3 spans 12 residues. The CDR3 is CASSFNWDTQYF. The DNA of the CDR3 is TGTGCCAGCAGCTTTAATTGGGATACGCAGTATTTT. Drawing the rest from reference TRBV7-2 and TRBJ2-3, the complete variable domain is GAGVSQSPSNKVTEKGKDVELRCDPISGHTALYWYRQSLGQGLEFLIYFQGNSAPDKSGLPSDRFSAERTGGSVSTLTIQRTQQEDSAVYLCASSFNWDTQYFGPGTRLTVL.

The chain uses TRBV29-1 and TRBJ2-1; D gene unclear. Trimming left V 6 bases short and J 0 bases short, with 15 bases between. This CDR3 is built from 15 residues. Looked up from germline, CDR1 is SQVTM and CDR2 is ANQGSEA. CDR3 region: CSVVDRPSSYNEQFF. The CDR3 bases are TGCAGCGTAGTGGACCGCCCGAGCTCCTACAATGAGCAGTTCTTC.

The rearrangement links TRBV6-5 to TRBJ2-5, with D perhaps assigned TRBD1 or TRBD2 (6 bases each). The CDR3 contains 13 residues. V was shortened by 8 bases and J by 9 bases, with 19 bases between the two germline ends. Germline V lookup: CDR1 MNHEY, CDR2 SVGAGI. The CDR3 region is CASGEQGREAQYF. The CDR3 DNA sequence: TGTGCCAGCGGGGAACAGGGTAGGGAGGCCCAGTACTTC.

The J gene is TRBJ2-7, the V gene TRBV7-2; 9 nucleotides align to TRBD2. This CDR3 is built from 15 residues. V shed 1 base, J shed 2 bases, and the junction held 3 bases outside the gene matches. The germline V gene has CDR1 SGHTA and CDR2 FQGNSA. The CDR3 nucleotides read TGTGCCAGCAGCTTAGTTACTAGCGGGCCCTACGAGCAGTACTTC. Its translation: CASSLVTSGPYEQYF.